A single sample gave rise to the 25 T cell receptor beta chains below, sequenced in a study of T cells in localized non-small cell lung cancer. The assay was immunoSEQ multiplex PCR, and TCRdb's table has in-frame clones only and misses some. The sample lists more than 8,000 clones; 55% to 75% were seen once. The sequencing here drew on lymph node tissue, taken before any cancer treatment. These receptors were collected from a male donor aged 60 or over with stage I squamous cell lung carcinoma.

This clone has a single count. This chain connects TRBV29-1 to TRBJ2-5; 9 bases line up with TRBD2. V lost 4 bases to trimming and J lost 5 bases; unmatched junction nucleotides: 5. Germline V gene data show CDR1 as SQVTM and CDR2 as ANQGSEA. The CDR3 extends over 13 amino acids. The CDR3 DNA is TGCAGCGTTGGCGGGAGGGCCGTTGAGACCCAGTACTTC. This encodes CSVGGRAVETQYF.

The CDR3 sequence: CSAGTGPEKLFF. CDR3 nucleotide sequence: TGCAGCGCCGGGACAGGGCCTGAAAAACTGTTTTTT. This sequence joins TRBV29-1 and TRBJ1-4; TRBD1 matches 9 bases. The V gene end was trimmed by 7 bases and the J gene end by 7 bases; junction bases not matched to a gene: 4. The CDR3 has 12 residues. The V gene's germline CDR1 is SQVTM and CDR2 ANQGSEA.

The rearrangement links TRBV10-2 to TRBJ2-1, with 7 positions matching TRBD2. Germline V gene lookup returns CDR1 WSHSY and CDR2 SAAADI. V dropped 7 bases and J dropped 1; count of bases not matched to a gene: 1. This CDR3 comprises 13 residues. CDR3 residues: CASTGGSYNEQFF. DNA for the CDR3: TGCGCCAGCACGGGAGGTTCCTACAATGAGCAGTTCTTC.

The chain carries TRBV9 and TRBJ2-7; TRBD2 matches at 10 bases. The CDR3 runs 15 residues. Germline lookup yields CDR1 SGDLS and CDR2 YYNGEE. The junction had 5 bases not matched to a gene; V was cut back by 2 bases and J by 3 bases. CDR3 nucleotides: TGTGCCAGCAGCGTCGAACCTAGCGGGAGCTACGAGCAGTACTTC. Its protein product is CASSVEPSGSYEQYF.

CDR3 coding DNA: TGTGCCAGCAGTGAAGAAGGGACGAGTCTTAATGAAAAACTGTTTTTT. Translated, it gives CASSEEGTSLNEKLFF. The rearrangement links TRBV6-1 to TRBJ1-4; D possibly corresponds to TRBD1 (5 bases). CDR1 MNHNS and CDR2 SASEGT come from the germline V gene. CDR3 length: 16 residues. Trimming removed 1 base from V and 4 bases from J, with 13 bases in between.

The CDR3 protein is CASSRNKGYEQYF. The DNA of the CDR3 is TGTGCCAGCAGTCGAAATAAGGGGTACGAGCAGTACTTC. The chain has TRBV28 and TRBJ2-7, with a weak D call TRBD1 (5 bases). V dropped 5 bases and J dropped 4 bases, with 12 bases sitting between them. Germline V lookup: CDR1 MDHEN, CDR2 SYDVKM. The CDR3 loop spans 13 amino acids. The full variable domain, rest sourced from reference TRBV28 and TRBJ2-7, is DVKVTQSSRYLVKRTGEKVFLECVQDMDHENMFWYRQDPGLGLRLIYFSYDVKMKEKGDIPEGYSVSREKKERFSLILESASTNQTSMYLCASSRNKGYEQYFGPGTRLTVT.

This clone was counted only a few times. Its ends do not fully match the called genes, so a read error is possible. V is TRBV9 and J is TRBJ2-1; D unclear. The CDR3 has 12 amino acids. Germline loops: CDR1 SGDLS, CDR2 YYNGEE. The CDR3 spells CASSQTPSDQFF. In DNA form, the CDR3 reads TGTGCTAGCAGTCAGACCCCCTCGGACCAGTTCTTC.

The sample holds a few counts of this clone. V and J are TRBV9 and TRBJ2-1; 7 bases agree with TRBD2. The ends lost 7 bases at V and 3 bases at J; junction bases unmatched: 7. The V gene's germline CDR1 is SGDLS and CDR2 YYNGEE. The CDR3 has 14 residues. The CDR3 DNA follows: TGTGCCAGCCGGCGGGAGATCAGCTACAATGAGCAGTTCTTC. It specifies CASRREISYNEQFF.

The chain is built from TRBV19 and TRBJ1-5; 9 bases are a match to TRBD1. The CDR3 runs to 15 residues. In germline, CDR1 is LNHDA, CDR2 SQIVND (reference sequence). J was trimmed by 7 bases and V by 5 bases; bases with no gene match: 9. CDR3 coding DNA: TGTGCCAGTAGTCCTCAACAGGGGGCCCAGCAGCCCCAGCATTTT. Translating it yields CASSPQQGAQQPQHF.

The chain is built from TRBV6-8 and TRBJ2-3, with 8 bases that match TRBD2. This CDR3 spans 16 amino acids. The junction had 8 bases not matched to a gene; V was cut back by 2 bases and J by 4 bases. The V gene's germline CDR1 is MNHGY and CDR2 SAAAGT. In DNA, the CDR3 is TGTGCCAGCAGTTACCTCGGGGGGGATATCGCAGATACGCAGTATTTT. Translating it yields CASSYLGGDIADTQYF.

This clone was observed a single time. The genes are TRBV4-1 and TRBJ1-3; D gene unclear. This CDR3 has 14 amino acids. Trimming took off 0 bases at V and 7 bases at J, with 10 bases between the two ends. Germline V lookup: CDR1 MGHRA, CDR2 YSYEKL. The CDR3 coding sequence is TGCGCCAGCAGCCAAGAGGGCTGGTCGAACACCATATATTTT. Protein product: CASSQEGWSNTIYF.

The chain uses TRBV18 and TRBJ2-5, with D maybe TRBD2 (7 bases). Germline V lookup: CDR1 KGHSH, CDR2 LQKENI. The CDR3 covers 14 residues. V shed 2 bases and J shed 7 bases, with 14 bases lying between them. Written as DNA, the CDR3 is TGTGCCAGCTCACCAGGCGGGGGCGACGGGACCCAGTACTTC. Encoded protein: CASSPGGGDGTQYF. Full variable domain (remainder filled in from reference TRBV18 and TRBJ2-5): NAGVMQNPRHLVRRRGQEARLRCSPMKGHSHVYWYRQLPEEGLKFMVYLQKENIIDESGMPKERFSAEFPKEGPSILRIQQVVRGDSAAYFCASSPGGGDGTQYFGPGTRLLVL.

The J gene is TRBJ2-1, the V gene TRBV11-3; D is unclear. Between the trimmed V and J ends, which lost 5 bases and 3 bases, there was a span of 11 bases. In germline, CDR1 is SGHNT, CDR2 YENEEA. This CDR3 is built from 14 residues. CDR3 region: CASSRKVDYNEQFF. CDR3 bases: TGTGCCAGCAGCCGGAAGGTCGACTACAATGAGCAGTTCTTC.

The V call is TRBV6-8, the J call TRBJ1-1; TRBD1 matches at 7 bases. The J segment lost 4 bases and the V segment lost 8 bases, leaving 7 bases of the junction unmatched. CDR3 length equals 13 residues. CDR1 and CDR2 (germline): MNHGY, SAAAGT. The CDR3 sequence is CASSREGATEAFF. The DNA for the CDR3 is TGTGCCAGCTCCCGGGAGGGGGCCACTGAAGCTTTCTTT.

V is TRBV12-5 and J is TRBJ1-1; the match to TRBD1 covers 8 bases. CDR3 size: 14 residues. Germline V gene lookup returns CDR1 LGHNT and CDR2 FRNRAP. CDR3 amino acids: CASRRTGRATEAFF. CDR3 sequence (DNA): TGTGCCAGCCGTCGGACAGGGAGAGCCACTGAAGCTTTCTTT.

The genes are TRBV18 and TRBJ2-3; 9 bases are shared with TRBD1. Unmatched junction bases numbered 4, after V lost 4 bases and J lost 2 bases. Per germline, CDR1 KGHSH and CDR2 LQKENI. The CDR3 is 15 amino acids. The CDR3 region is CASSQGTGYTDTQYF. CDR3 bases: TGTGCCAGCTCACAAGGGACAGGGTACACAGATACGCAGTATTTT.

The rearrangement links TRBV18 to TRBJ2-7; 8 bases match TRBD2. With 6 bases clipped from V and 3 bases from J, the junction kept 10 bases outside the gene matches. In germline, CDR1 is KGHSH, CDR2 LQKENI. CDR3 length: 15 residues. In DNA, the CDR3 is TGTGCCAGCTCCCCCGAGGGCGGGGGGCGCTACGAGCAGTACTTC. Residues: CASSPEGGGRYEQYF.

This clone was counted between two and nine times. The chain has TRBV11-3 and TRBJ1-2, with 9 bases matching TRBD1. The V segment lost 5 bases and the J segment 2 bases; nucleotides outside the gene matches: 3. This CDR3 has 14 amino acids. Germline CDR1 is SGHNT and CDR2 is YENEEA. The CDR3 DNA is TGTGCCAGCAGCACCGGACAGGGGAACTATGGCTACACCTTC. Translating it yields CASSTGQGNYGYTF.

The chain recombines TRBV5-1 with TRBJ1-3, with 7 bases identical to TRBD1. Trimming took 3 bases from V and 1 from J; bases not matched to a gene: 10. The CDR3 has 17 amino acids. Germline-derived CDR1 and CDR2 are SGHRS and YFSETQ. The DNA for the CDR3 is TGCGCCAGCAGCTCGACCGGGACAGAGCTTTCTGGAAACACCATATATTTT. The encoded protein is CASSSTGTELSGNTIYF. Together with reference TRBV5-1 and TRBJ1-3, the CDR3 gives the full variable domain: KAGVTQTPRYLIKTRGQQVTLSCSPISGHRSVSWYQQTPGQGLQFLFEYFSETQRNKGNFPGRFSGRQFSNSRSEMNVSTLELGDSALYLCASSSTGTELSGNTIYFGEGSWLTVV.

The chain carries TRBV6-4 and TRBJ2-2; D call uncertain. This CDR3 comprises 11 residues. V lost 5 bases, J lost 11 bases, and 9 bases lay in between. The germline V gene has CDR1 MRHNA and CDR2 SNTAGT. The CDR3 loop is CASSYLIELFF. Here the CDR3 DNA reads TGTGCCAGCAGTTACCTGATCGAGCTGTTTTTT.

V usage is TRBV6-8 and J usage is TRBJ2-7; 8 nucleotides agree with TRBD2. J lost 3 bases, V lost 6 bases, and 4 bases had no gene match. Per germline, CDR1 MNHGY and CDR2 SAAAGT. The CDR3 contains 13 residues. The CDR3 DNA reads as TGTGCCAGCAGCCCTACTAGCGGCTACGAGCAGTACTTC. It codes for CASSPTSGYEQYF.

The genes are TRBV6-8 and TRBJ1-1; 12 bases map to TRBD1. V lost 0 bases and J lost 6; bases outside the gene matches: 2. Germline CDR1 MNHGY, CDR2 SAAAGT. The CDR3 extends over 15 amino acids. This CDR3 is CASSYSGQGASEAFF. CDR3 DNA: TGTGCCAGCAGTTACTCGGGACAGGGGGCTTCTGAAGCTTTCTTT.

In DNA form, the CDR3 reads TGTGCCAGCAGTTCGATGACAGGGACCTATGGCTACACCTTC. It translates to CASSSMTGTYGYTF. The chain carries TRBV28 and TRBJ1-2; 7 bases fit TRBD1. The germline V gene encodes CDR1 MDHEN and CDR2 SYDVKM. CDR3 length: 14 amino acids. Germline trimming cut 4 bases from V and 4 bases from J; bases unmatched to any gene: 6.

The sample holds a few counts of this clone. The genes are TRBV4-1 and TRBJ1-3, with 7 bases fitting TRBD1. Losses at the gene ends were 2 bases for V and 15 bases for J; bases not matched to a gene: 10. Germline-derived CDR1 and CDR2 are MGHRA and YSYEKL. The CDR3 totals 13 residues. The CDR3 loop is CASSQFRDSRKYF. The CDR3 DNA reads as TGCGCCAGCAGCCAATTCCGGGACAGCAGAAAATATTTT.

This clone was picked up a small number of times. The chain uses TRBV11-3 and TRBJ2-5, with 10 nucleotides matching TRBD1. Germline assignment: CDR1 SGHNT and CDR2 YENEEA. The CDR3 sequence is 14 residues long. Trimming took 6 bases from V and 3 from J; bases not matched to a gene: 4. The CDR3 nucleotides read TGTGCCAGCAGTGCCGGACAGGGGGAAGAGACCCAGTACTTC. This sequence encodes CASSAGQGEETQYF.